The 10 T cell receptor beta chains below all came from one sample that was sequenced in a study of T cell changes during pregnancy in multiple sclerosis. TCRdb's copy holds only in-frame clones and misses some; the assay was immunoSEQ multiplex PCR. The sample has 90,000 to 120,000 clones; 85% to 95% are singletons. Material: peripheral blood, obtained in the third trimester of pregnancy. The receptors derive from a female donor in good health, enrolled as a control in a pregnancy study.

CDR3 sequence reads: CASSQDHYGQGVYEQYF. DNA of the CDR3: TGCGCCAGCAGCCAAGATCACTACGGACAGGGTGTCTACGAGCAGTACTTC. The V call is TRBV4-1, the J call TRBJ2-7; 8 bases align to TRBD1. The CDR3 length is 17 residues. Trimming removed 0 bases from V and 3 bases from J; junction bases left unmatched: 10. The V gene's germline CDR1 is MGHRA and CDR2 YSYEKL.

This sequence joins TRBV6-6 and TRBJ1-4; D not resolved. The V gene's germline CDR1 is MNHNY and CDR2 SVGAGI (reference sequence). The V gene lost 7 bases and the J gene lost 0 bases, with 9 bases spanning the gap. The length of the CDR3 is 14 residues. The CDR3 here is CASTLVPTNEKLFF. Written as DNA, the CDR3 is TGTGCCAGCACTCTCGTCCCAACTAATGAAAAACTGTTTTTT.

The chain has TRBV25-1 and TRBJ1-2, with D possibly TRBD1 on 6 matching bases. Germline V lookup: CDR1 MGHDK, CDR2 SYGVNS. V was pared by 0 bases and J by 5 bases, with 19 bases between. The CDR3 is 17 residues long. CDR3 sequence reads: CASSEYGDRLKGYGYTF. The CDR3 nucleotides read TGTGCCAGCAGTGAATATGGAGACAGGCTTAAGGGATATGGCTACACCTTC.

V usage is TRBV5-1 and J usage is TRBJ1-1; TRBD1 matches 8 bases. V lost 4 bases and J lost 3; bases outside the gene matches: 5. Germline assignment: CDR1 SGHRS and CDR2 YFSETQ. This CDR3 is 14 amino acids long. CDR3 DNA: TGCGCCAGCAGCAAGGACAGGGTAGACACTGAAGCTTTCTTT. It is translated as CASSKDRVDTEAFF.

The chain links TRBV6-5 to TRBJ1-5; D gene uncertain. V shed 0 bases and J shed 7 bases, with 10 bases lying between them. Germline CDR1 and CDR2: MNHEY and SVGAGI. The CDR3 contains 14 residues. The DNA of the CDR3 is TGTGCCAGCAGTTACTCCGGGATGAGCCAGCCCCAGCATTTT. Amino acids: CASSYSGMSQPQHF.

For this clone: The sample carries other DNA sequences with the same CDR3. This rearrangement joins TRBV27 to TRBJ2-5; perhaps TRBD2 as D (5 bases). The V gene lost 6 bases and the J gene lost 5 bases, with 13 bases spanning the gap. Germline V lookup: CDR1 MNHEY, CDR2 SMNVEV (reference sequence). The CDR3 consists of 13 residues. CDR3 loop: CASSLLGGETQYF. The CDR3 DNA is TGTGCCAGCAGCCTTCTAGGCGGGGAGACCCAGTACTTC.

This clone was seen just once. The chain couples TRBV11-2 to TRBJ2-7; D is possibly TRBD1 (7 bases). Trimming removed 4 bases at V and 2 bases at J, with 15 bases between. CDR1 and CDR2 from the germline V gene are SGHAT and FQNNGV. The CDR3 extends over 15 amino acids. This CDR3 reads CASSSLTGRPYEQYF. CDR3 nucleotides: TGTGCCAGCAGCTCACTGACAGGGAGGCCCTACGAGCAGTACTTC. Full variable domain (remainder filled in from reference TRBV11-2 and TRBJ2-7): EAGVAQSPRYKIIEKRQSVAFWCNPISGHATLYWYQQILGQGPKLLIQFQNNGVVDDSQLPKDRFSAERLKGVDSTLKIQPAKLEDSAVYLCASSSLTGRPYEQYFGPGTRLTVT.

The chain employs TRBV5-1 and TRBJ2-1, with 11 positions matching TRBD2. Looked up from germline, CDR1 is SGHRS and CDR2 is YFSETQ. V trimming: 0 bases; J trimming: 8 bases; junction bases outside the gene matches: 7. The CDR3 consists of 16 residues. DNA for the CDR3: TGCGCCAGCAGCTTGGAGGCCCTAGCGGGGGGCTATGAGCAGTTCTTC. Protein product: CASSLEALAGGYEQFF.

The chain is built from TRBV25-1 and TRBJ1-2; no clear D. From germline, CDR1 is MGHDK and CDR2 SYGVNS. The length of the CDR3 is 13 residues. Trimming pared 6 bases from V and 4 bases from J, leaving 12 bases between. CDR3 region: CASSIEGLYGYTF. The CDR3 bases are TGTGCCAGCAGCATCGAGGGCCTCTATGGCTACACCTTC.

This clone appeared once. The chain has TRBV7-8 and TRBJ2-5, with D perhaps TRBD1 (5 bases). Germline V gene sequence: CDR1 SGHVS, CDR2 FQNEAQ. Trimming took 3 bases from V and 2 from J, leaving 13 bases between them. CDR3 length equals 15 residues. The CDR3 nucleotides are TGTGCCAGCAGCTTTATTAGGGGCGTTCAAGAGACCCAGTACTTC. This encodes CASSFIRGVQETQYF.